Listed here is a single T cell receptor (beta chain). The data were obtained in a study of blood T cell repertoires in COVID-19. Study-level information: PBMCs, B-cell-depleted T cells, or T cells provided the cDNA or gDNA that made up the material.

There are 12 residues in the CDR3. CDR1 and CDR2 from the germline V gene are SNHLY and FYNNEI. Trimming removed 7 bases from V and 2 bases from J; junction bases left unmatched: 1. Authors' data handling: Reference gene primers were amplified, and this amplification served to estimate nucleated cell counts. Assay: immunoSEQ multiplex PCR; the TCRdb copy retains only in-frame clones and omits some. That table supplies the V and J calls and clone size; D and trimming were determined from the DNA. The profile shows roughly 300,000 clones, around four fifths of them singletons. The receptor was isolated from a woman in her fifties or sixties with acute or convalescent COVID-19. The specimen was peripheral blood. V is TRBV2 and J is TRBJ2-5; 7 nucleotides line up with TRBD1. The DNA for the CDR3 is TGTGCCAGCACGGGACAGCAAGAGACCCAGTACTTC. This sequence encodes CASTGQQETQYF.